Sequencing of this T cell receptor (beta chain) was carried out in a study of blood T cells in healthy people across ages. CDR1 and CDR2 from the germline V gene are MDHEN and SYDVKM. There are 14 residues in the CDR3. The germline V and J ends were trimmed by 7 bases and 3 bases, with 13 bases remaining between them. About this clonotype: Its cognate antigen is unknown.

The second PCR ran roughly 6 to 12 cycles with a sample-barcoded 5' primer and J-beta primers. Any given sample supplied a minimum of 2.5 million CDR3-containing paired-end reads. TCRdb itself ran the 5' RACE reads through MiXCR, one entry per CDR3 protein. Of hundreds of thousands of distinct CDR3 sequences in the sample, 45% to 65% were seen once. Study results and caveats: The fall in TCR beta diversity per million T cells was roughly linear with age. Estimates of total diversity, which came from one million sequenced T cells, were considered to be underestimates.

The chain joins TRBV28 to TRBJ1-5; D is perhaps TRBD1 (6 bases). Sequencing was performed on blood. The sequence derives from a man in his sixties in good health. The CDR3 nucleotides are TGTGCCAGCAAAAAGGGGGGAGACAATCAGCCCCAGCATTTT. Residues: CASKKGGDNQPQHF.